This is a list of T cell receptor beta chains from one sample in a study of PD-L1 blockade in urothelial cancer. This table comes from immunoSEQ multiplex PCR, and its TCRdb copy is limited to in-frame clones, with some not included. The sample contains more than 45,000 clones, about four fifths of which appear only once. The sequences come from PBMCs, collected around atezolizumab (anti-PD-L1) treatment. The source is a man between 65 and 85 years old with urothelial cancer. Each CDR3 is given with its conserved first and last residue. A D gene is named only where the DNA matches it firmly. Size is omitted from some rows. Given values are once, few, many or a class for expanded clones.

>14|-|-|TRBV30|TRBJ2-7
TGTGCCTGGAGTGTACCGGGACACACCTACGAGCAGTACTTC
CAWSVPGHTYEQYF
>11|-|-|TRBV6-6|TRBJ2-7
TGTGCCAGCAGCGGGGCCTACGAGCAGTACTTC
CASSGAYEQYF
>15|-|-|TRBV7-9|TRBJ1-5
TGTGCCAGCAGCCCAGGGGCTGTCGGGAATCAGCCCCAGCATTTT
CASSPGAVGNQPQHF
>17|TRBD1|-|TRBV19|TRBJ2-6
TGTGCCAGTAGGTCTCCGGGACAGGGGGCTGGGGCCAACGTCCTGACTTTC
CASRSPGQGAGANVLTF
>15|-|-|TRBV18|TRBJ2-5
TGTGCCAGCTCACCCGGGACACCCTTTGAAGAGACCCAGTACTTC
CASSPGTPFEETQYF
>14|TRBD1|-|TRBV11-2|TRBJ1-1
TGTGCCAGCAGCTTAGGGGGACAGGGGACTGAAGCTTTCTTT
CASSLGGQGTEAFF
>16|TRBD1|-|TRBV10-3|TRBJ1-4
TGTGCCATCAGTGGGGCAGGGGGAGCAACTAATGAAAAACTGTTTTTT
CAISGAGGATNEKLFF
>16|TRBD1|few|TRBV11-2|TRBJ2-7
TGTGCCAGCAGCTTAGACGGGACAGCCTTCTCCTACGAGCAGTACTTC
CASSLDGTAFSYEQYF
>15|TRBD2|few|TRBV11-1|TRBJ2-1
TGTGCCAGCAGCTTGCGGGGGGCCCAATCGTATGAGCAGTTCTTC
CASSLRGAQSYEQFF
>14|-|-|TRBV30|TRBJ2-3
TGTGCCTGGGCCCAGGGGTCCTACACAGATACGCAGTATTTT
CAWAQGSYTDTQYF
>15|TRBD1|many|TRBV5-1|TRBJ1-2
TGCGCCAGCAGCGCCACAGGGGACCCCAACTATGGCTACACCTTC
CASSATGDPNYGYTF
>16|TRBD2|-|TRBV9|TRBJ2-4
TGTGCCAGCAGCTCGCGGGAGGCGGGAACCAAAAACATTCAGTACTTC
CASSSREAGTKNIQYF
>12|TRBD1|-|TRBV28|TRBJ1-2
TGTGCCAGCACCAAAAGGGACAGCGGCTACACCTTC
CASTKRDSGYTF
>13|-|-|TRBV11-3|TRBJ2-5
TGTGCCAGCAGCTTAGGTGGGGATGGGACTGTCTACTTC
CASSLGGDGTVYF
>15|TRBD2|-|TRBV18|TRBJ2-5
TGTGCCAGCTCACCACCACTAGCGGGAGAAGAGACCCAGTACTTC
CASSPPLAGEETQYF
>15|TRBD2|-|TRBV6-5|TRBJ2-7
TGTGCCAGCAACCCCTTGGGCGGGAGGATCTACGAGCAGTACTTC
CASNPLGGRIYEQYF
>14|-|-|TRBV9|TRBJ1-2
TGTGCCAGCAGTTGGCAGGCGACAGACTATGGCTACACCTTC
CASSWQATDYGYTF
>15|TRBD1|-|TRBV5-1|TRBJ2-2
TGCGCCAGCAGCCCCGGGACAGCGAACACCGGGGAGCTGTTTTTT
CASSPGTANTGELFF